This record covers a single TCR beta chain. Its antigen is still unknown. The data originate from a study of cytomegalovirus exposure and HLA in healthy donors. The wider study: Unique TCRs from HLA-typed donors, roughly 87 million of them, were held in an early data release.

Amplification used 60 Vbeta primers and 13 Jbeta primers. Data came from immunoSEQ multiplex PCR; TCRdb stores just in-frame clones and leaves some out. In the table there are around 150,000 clones, approximately 80% of which are singletons. General study findings and limits: The study designated 150 to 200 TCR beta chains cytomegalovirus-associated. Donor immune exposure was known only as CMV serostatus.

Sequences were obtained from PBMCs. The receptor comes from a male donor in good health and CMV-seropositive.

CDR3 bases: TGTGCCAGCAGTTTTGACAGAAGCGGGGAGCTGTTTTTT. Translation: CASSFDRSGELFF. The chain links TRBV27 to TRBJ2-2; a weak D match, TRBD1 (5 bases). Between the trimmed V and J ends, which lost 3 bases and 7 bases, there was a span of 9 bases. The CDR3 covers 13 residues. Germline CDR1 is MNHEY and CDR2 is SMNVEV (reference sequence).